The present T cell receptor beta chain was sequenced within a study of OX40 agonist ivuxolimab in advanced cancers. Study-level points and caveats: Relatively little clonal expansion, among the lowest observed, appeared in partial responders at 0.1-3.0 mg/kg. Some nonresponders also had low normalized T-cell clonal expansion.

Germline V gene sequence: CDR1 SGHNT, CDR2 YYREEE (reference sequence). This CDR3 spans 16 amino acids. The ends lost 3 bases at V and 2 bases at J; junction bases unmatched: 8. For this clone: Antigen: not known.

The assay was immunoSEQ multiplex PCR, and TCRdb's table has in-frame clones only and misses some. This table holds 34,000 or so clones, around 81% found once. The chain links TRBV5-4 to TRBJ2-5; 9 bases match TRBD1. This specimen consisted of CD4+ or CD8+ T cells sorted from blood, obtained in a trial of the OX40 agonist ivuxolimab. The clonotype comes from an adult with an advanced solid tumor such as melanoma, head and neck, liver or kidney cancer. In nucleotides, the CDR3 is TGTGCCAGCAGCTCCTCCCCGGGACAGGGTCAAGAGACCCAGTACTTC. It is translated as CASSSSPGQGQETQYF.